This is a list of T cell receptor beta chains from one sample in a study of blood T cell repertoires in COVID-19. Here immunoSEQ multiplex PCR was the method, and the copy in TCRdb shows in-frame clones only, minus some. Here the sample spans 300,000 to 350,000 clones, around 86% being singletons. The sample consisted of PBMCs or T cells enriched from blood (not recorded which). The receptors derive from a woman between 40 and 50 years old with acute COVID-19. CDR3s include the opening cysteine and the closing phenylalanine or tryptophan. Each record gives: D gene, V gene, J gene, clone size, CDR3 DNA, CDR3 protein. The D gene is left open where the match is weak. Clone size, where shown, is once, few, many, or a class for clones that have expanded.

D gene: -
V gene: TRBV7-6
J gene: TRBJ1-2
clone size: -
CDR3 DNA: TGTGCCAGCAGTCCGGACAGAAATCCGAACTATGGCTACACCTTC
CDR3 protein: CASSPDRNPNYGYTF

D gene: -
V gene: TRBV5-1
J gene: TRBJ2-5
clone size: -
CDR3 DNA: TGCGCCAGCAGCCCGGCAACTACAGGGTACGAGACCCAGTACTTC
CDR3 protein: CASSPATTGYETQYF

D gene: TRBD2
V gene: TRBV7-2
J gene: TRBJ2-3
clone size: -
CDR3 DNA: TGTGCCAGCAGCTTGACTAGCGGGGGGGCAGATACGCAGTATTTT
CDR3 protein: CASSLTSGGADTQYF

D gene: -
V gene: TRBV3-1/TRBV3-2
J gene: TRBJ1-2
clone size: -
CDR3 DNA: TGTGCCAGCAGCCAAGCACAATCGATCTATGGCTACACCTTC
CDR3 protein: CASSQAQSIYGYTF

D gene: -
V gene: TRBV4-1
J gene: TRBJ2-1
clone size: -
CDR3 DNA: TGCGCCAGCAGTCTACTAGCCCCCTACAATGAGCAGTTCTTC
CDR3 protein: CASSLLAPYNEQFF

D gene: -
V gene: TRBV19
J gene: TRBJ2-7
clone size: -
CDR3 DNA: TGTGCCAGTAGTTCATCCTACGAGCAGTACTTC
CDR3 protein: CASSSSYEQYF

D gene: TRBD1
V gene: TRBV11-2
J gene: TRBJ2-7
clone size: -
CDR3 DNA: TGTGCCAGCAGCCCGGACAGGGGTTACGAGCAGTACTTC
CDR3 protein: CASSPDRGYEQYF

D gene: -
V gene: TRBV24-1
J gene: TRBJ2-3
clone size: -
CDR3 DNA: TGTGCCACCAGTGATTTGCTAGGCAGGGGACGAGATACGCAGTATTTT
CDR3 protein: CATSDLLGRGRDTQYF

D gene: -
V gene: TRBV10-3
J gene: TRBJ2-6
clone size: -
CDR3 DNA: TGTGCCATCAGTGAGGTTAACCGGGACTCTGGGGCCAACGTCCTGACTTTC
CDR3 protein: CAISEVNRDSGANVLTF

D gene: TRBD1
V gene: TRBV4-2
J gene: TRBJ1-4
clone size: -
CDR3 DNA: TGTGCCAGCAGCCAAGAGACGGGACAGCGCGTTCCAGCTAATGAAAAACTGTTTTTT
CDR3 protein: CASSQETGQRVPANEKLFF

D gene: -
V gene: TRBV19
J gene: TRBJ1-2
clone size: few
CDR3 DNA: TGTGCCAGTAGTATAGACGCGAACAGGGACGGCTACACCTTC
CDR3 protein: CASSIDANRDGYTF

D gene: TRBD1
V gene: TRBV10-1
J gene: TRBJ2-6
clone size: -
CDR3 DNA: TGCGCCAGCAGTGGAGGGGACAGTACACCCTCCTATGGGGCCAACGTCCTGACTTTC
CDR3 protein: CASSGGDSTPSYGANVLTF

D gene: -
V gene: TRBV12-3/TRBV12-4
J gene: TRBJ2-3
clone size: few
CDR3 DNA: TGTGCCAGCAGCCCCTTAGATACGCAGTATTTT
CDR3 protein: CASSPLDTQYF

D gene: TRBD2
V gene: TRBV5-1
J gene: TRBJ2-7
clone size: -
CDR3 DNA: TGCGCCAGCACCCTTAGCGGGGAAAGAACCTACGAGCAGTACTTC
CDR3 protein: CASTLSGERTYEQYF

D gene: TRBD1
V gene: TRBV18
J gene: TRBJ2-5
clone size: -
CDR3 DNA: TGTGCCAGCTCACCACCAACAGGGGTTTGGAAAGAGACCCAGTACTTC
CDR3 protein: CASSPPTGVWKETQYF

D gene: TRBD1
V gene: TRBV6-5
J gene: TRBJ2-7
clone size: -
CDR3 DNA: TGTGCCAGCAGCGGACAGGGTTCCTACGAGCAGTACTTC
CDR3 protein: CASSGQGSYEQYF

D gene: -
V gene: TRBV18
J gene: TRBJ2-5
clone size: -
CDR3 DNA: TGTGCCAGCTCACGTGAACCGAGGAAAGGAACCCAGTACTTC
CDR3 protein: CASSREPRKGTQYF

D gene: TRBD1
V gene: TRBV15
J gene: TRBJ2-5
clone size: -
CDR3 DNA: TGTGCCACCAGCAGCGGAACGGCGGCGGGACAGGTTATCGAGACCCAGTACTTC
CDR3 protein: CATSSGTAAGQVIETQYF

D gene: -
V gene: TRBV21-1
J gene: TRBJ2-7
clone size: -
CDR3 DNA: TGTGCCAGCAGCATTTATAGCCCCTACGAGCAGTACTTC
CDR3 protein: CASSIYSPYEQYF

D gene: -
V gene: TRBV9
J gene: TRBJ1-4
clone size: -
CDR3 DNA: TGTGCCAGCAGCGTAGCTGGAGGCCCGAATGAAAAACTGTTTTTT
CDR3 protein: CASSVAGGPNEKLFF

D gene: TRBD1
V gene: TRBV7-2
J gene: TRBJ1-1
clone size: -
CDR3 DNA: TGTGCCAGCAGCGGATGGACAGGGGGCGATGAAGCTTTCTTT
CDR3 protein: CASSGWTGGDEAFF

D gene: TRBD1
V gene: TRBV5-1
J gene: TRBJ2-1
clone size: -
CDR3 DNA: TGCGCCAGCAGCTTTTCCGGGACAGGGTGGTTGAATGAGCAGTTCTTC
CDR3 protein: CASSFSGTGWLNEQFF

D gene: -
V gene: TRBV5-4
J gene: TRBJ1-6
clone size: -
CDR3 DNA: TGTGCCAGCACCCGGGGGAGGGGGGCAGGAGGGTCACCCCTCCACTTT
CDR3 protein: CASTRGRGAGGSPLHF

D gene: TRBD1
V gene: TRBV19
J gene: TRBJ1-5
clone size: once
CDR3 DNA: TGTGCCAGTTGCAGGGGGCACCAGCCCCAGCATTTT
CDR3 protein: CASCRGHQPQHF